This section outlines one T cell receptor (beta chain) sequence together with its context. Its antigen is unidentified. The sequenced template was cDNA made from the entire isolated RNA. The table came from immunoSEQ multiplex PCR; TCRdb's copy has only in-frame clones and leaves some out. The repertoire consists of tens of thousands of clones, with around 60% occurring once and the leading ten covering 0.29%. The data are from a study of beta chain features in type 1 diabetes. The study, taken as a whole, reports: For Type 1 diabetes patients, all four CD4+ subsets carried TCRB CDR3s that were moderately but significantly shorter. Researchers caution that PCR might favor shorter templates, equally among patients and controls. cDNA-based sequencing might over-represent cells highly expressing TCR.

The V end was cut by 5 bases, the J end by 3 bases, with 14 bases between. Germline values: CDR1 MGHRA, CDR2 YSYEKL. The CDR3 consists of 15 residues. A single heparinised blood sample, averaging roughly 0.11 L, was obtained per donor. Material: stem cell memory CD4+ T cells from blood. The chain uses TRBV4-1 and TRBJ1-5; D might be TRBD1 (5 bases). The TCR originated in a woman in her twenties or thirties with type 1 diabetes. CDR3 amino acids: CASSFSGGVNQPQHF. As DNA, the CDR3 is TGCGCCAGCAGCTTCAGCGGAGGGGTCAATCAGCCCCAGCATTTT.